This T cell receptor beta chain was identified in a study of CD8+ T cells in alopecia areata. Overall study findings and caveats: Among patients, TCR sharing was less clear than in mice, a difference possibly due in part to HLA diversity in the patient population.

cDNA serving as the sequencing template came from extracted, reverse transcribed RNA. Repertoires were generated with immunoSEQ multiplex PCR, while TCRdb's copy carries only in-frame clones and drops some. The sample carries about 180,000 clones, around three fifths recorded once. Germline loops: CDR1 GTSNPN, CDR2 SVGIG (reference sequence). The ends lost 5 bases at V and 1 base at J; junction bases unmatched: 5. The CDR3 is 14 residues long. Punch biopsies of lesional scalp, plus peripheral blood, were taken from alopecia areata patients. CD4+ and CD8+ T cells were sorted from PBMCs. Turning to this clone: The antigen is not known.

The sequenced sample was CD4+ T cells sorted from blood, obtained at week 0. This TCR came from a human donor with alopecia areata. The chain joins TRBV30 to TRBJ1-5, with 7 bases aligning to TRBD1. CDR3 DNA sequence: TGTGCCTGGGGGGGACAGCCGAGCAATCAGCCCCAGCATTTT. Translated: CAWGGQPSNQPQHF.